This T cell receptor (beta chain) was captured by sequencing in a study of blood T cell repertoires in COVID-19. Generated by immunoSEQ multiplex PCR, the TCRdb table keeps only in-frame clones and is missing some. Seen here are over 100,000 clones, approximately 85% observed once, and the top ten hold just under 10%. The length of the CDR3 is 15 residues. Input material: peripheral blood. J is TRBJ1-1 and V is TRBV21-1; no DNA check was done on the table's D call, TRBD1. TRBV21-1 is listed as a pseudogene. The sequence was collected from a man aged 40-50 years with active or convalescent COVID-19. Written as DNA, the CDR3 is TGTGCCAGCAGCAAAGGGGTCAGGGTAAGGGCTGAAGCTTTCTTT. The encoded protein is CASSKGVRVRAEAFF.